These 21 T cell receptor beta chains were sequenced from one sample in a study of shared clonotypes between healthy human individuals. Sequenced by immunoSEQ multiplex PCR; TCRdb stores in-frame clones only, minus some. The table has some 450,000 clones, about 74% seen once; the top ten hold around 13%. Sample: PBMCs. These receptor sequences come from a middle-aged woman in good health. Some clones in this sample may be carry-over from other donors' samples.

V gene TRBV23-1 combines with J gene TRBJ1-1; 8 bases are shared with TRBD1. TRBV23-1 falls under the ORF class, with uncertain function. This CDR3 has 15 amino acids. After removal of 3 bases from V and 5 bases from J, the junction contained 8 bases not matched to a gene. CDR3 loop: CASSQDPGGMTEAFF. DNA of the CDR3: TGCGCCAGCAGTCAGGACCCAGGGGGCATGACTGAAGCTTTCTTT.

Comments on this clone: A read error is the likely source, as a far larger clone sits one nucleotide away. The chain recombines TRBV5-4 with TRBJ2-7; D remains unclear. The CDR3 is 12 residues long. In germline, CDR1 is SGHNT, CDR2 YYREEE (reference sequence). CDR3 residues: CTSSSPNNEQYF. CDR3 nucleotides: TGTACCAGCAGCAGCCCGAATAACGAGCAGTACTTC.

Remarks on this clone: A far larger clone is one nucleotide away, so this likely arose from a read error. The chain is built from TRBV6-6 and TRBJ1-5; a weak D match, TRBD1 (5 bases). The CDR3 runs to 14 residues. The ends were cut back, 4 bases at V and 6 bases at J, with 13 bases in the middle. CDR1 is MNHNY and CDR2 is SVGAGI in the germline V gene (reference sequence). This CDR3 reads CASSSTRGSQPQHF. The CDR3 DNA reads as TGTGCCAGCAGTTCCACACGGGGCTCTCAGCCCCAGCATTTT.

This clone showed up many times. The chain employs TRBV28 and TRBJ2-2; the D is unclear. The CDR3 runs 15 residues. Germline V gene sequence: CDR1 MDHEN, CDR2 SYDVKM. Trimming took off 6 bases at V and 0 bases at J, with 11 bases between the two ends. CDR3 coding DNA: TGTGCCAGCAGCTCCGGAGAGTCGAACACCGGGGAGCTGTTTTTT. This encodes CASSSGESNTGELFF.

This clone was seen just once. The chain is built from TRBV28 and TRBJ2-7; TRBD2 matches at 8 bases. This CDR3 spans 14 amino acids. After removal of 2 bases from V and 2 bases from J, the junction contained 2 bases not matched to a gene. CDR1 is MDHEN and CDR2 is SYDVKM in the germline V gene. Here the CDR3 DNA reads TGTGCCAGCAGTTTAGGGACTAGTCCCTACGAGCAGTACTTC. Translating it yields CASSLGTSPYEQYF. Full variable domain (missing parts from reference TRBV28 and TRBJ2-7): DVKVTQSSRYLVKRTGEKVFLECVQDMDHENMFWYRQDPGLGLRLIYFSYDVKMKEKGDIPEGYSVSREKKERFSLILESASTNQTSMYLCASSLGTSPYEQYFGPGTRLTVT.

The V and J genes are TRBV7-2 and TRBJ1-1, with D hard to call. Trimming removed 1 base at V and 0 bases at J, with 9 bases between. Germline V gives CDR1 SGHTA, CDR2 FQGNSA. The CDR3 covers 15 residues. CDR3 coding DNA: TGTGCCAGCAGCTTAGGAGGCAGCCTGAACACTGAAGCTTTCTTT. Translation gives CASSLGGSLNTEAFF.

The rearrangement joins TRBV27 to TRBJ2-5; 8 bases line up with TRBD1. CDR1 and CDR2 (germline): MNHEY, SMNVEV (reference sequence). With 6 bases clipped from V and 5 bases from J, the junction kept 8 bases outside the gene matches. CDR3 size: 14 residues. The CDR3 sequence: CASSRGPLGETQYF. In nucleotides, the CDR3 is TGTGCCAGCAGCAGGGGGCCACTCGGGGAGACCCAGTACTTC.

The chain is built from TRBV27 and TRBJ1-4, with 7 positions matching TRBD1. Germline values: CDR1 MNHEY, CDR2 SMNVEV (reference sequence). V shed 5 bases and J 0 bases; nucleotides not matched to a gene: 9. The CDR3 has 17 residues. The CDR3 loop reads CASSLTTGTATNEKLFF. For the CDR3, the DNA is TGTGCCAGCAGTCTAACCACCGGGACAGCAACTAATGAAAAACTGTTTTTT.

The chain links TRBV7-3 to TRBJ2-1, with TRBD1 matching 10 bases. The V segment lost 5 bases and the J segment 3 bases; nucleotides outside the gene matches: 4. The CDR3 loop spans 15 amino acids. Germline CDR1 and CDR2: SGHTA and FQGTGA. The CDR3, as DNA: TGTGCCAGCAGCCTGGGACAGGGGATCTACAATGAGCAGTTCTTC. This sequence encodes CASSLGQGIYNEQFF.

This clone came up once. V usage is TRBV20-1 and J usage is TRBJ2-5; D is uncertain. The ends were cut back, 7 bases at V and 2 bases at J, with 8 bases in the middle. Germline CDR1 and CDR2: DFQATT and SNEGSKA (reference sequence). This CDR3 has 11 residues. CDR3 bases: TGCAGTGGCGCGTCTCAAGAGACCCAGTACTTC. Its protein is CSGASQETQYF.

The V and J genes are TRBV7-9 and TRBJ2-7; D may be TRBD1 (6 bases). In germline, CDR1 is SEHNR, CDR2 FQNEAQ (reference sequence). The V end was cut by 5 bases, the J end by 1 base, with 12 bases between. The CDR3 is made up of 14 amino acids. As DNA, the CDR3 is TGTGCCAGCAGCCCTTACAGGGCATCCTACGAGCAGTACTTC. It translates to CASSPYRASYEQYF.

This clone was observed a few times. The chain employs TRBV18 and TRBJ1-3, with 8 positions matching TRBD1. The germline V gene has CDR1 KGHSH and CDR2 LQKENI. The CDR3 extends over 15 amino acids. The J segment lost 2 bases and the V segment lost 1 base, leaving 1 base of the junction unmatched. The chain's CDR3 is CASSPQQGAGNTIYF. CDR3 DNA sequence: TGTGCCAGCTCACCACAACAGGGGGCTGGAAACACCATATATTTT.

This clone was detected once. The chain links TRBV7-7 to TRBJ2-1; 9 bases agree with TRBD2. V lost 6 bases, J lost 13 bases, and 16 bases stayed unmatched. The CDR3 runs 15 residues. Germline CDR1 reads SSHAT; CDR2 reads FNYEAQ (reference sequence). The CDR3 region has the DNA TGTGCCAGCAGTCCGACTAGCGGCTTTGAGCAAGCCCAGTTCTTC. It specifies CASSPTSGFEQAQFF. The full variable domain, its missing parts supplied by reference TRBV7-7 and TRBJ2-1, is GAGVSQSPRYKVTKRGQDVTLRCDPISSHATLYWYQQALGQGPEFLTYFNYEAQPDKSGLPSDRFSAERPEGSISTLTIQRTEQRDSAMYRCASSPTSGFEQAQFFGPGTRLTVL.

This clone was observed a few times. This chain connects TRBV4-1 to TRBJ2-5; D is unresolved. CDR1 is MGHRA and CDR2 is YSYEKL in the germline V gene. The CDR3 spans 18 residues. Trimming stripped 3 bases from V and 1 base from J, with 21 bases between. In DNA, the CDR3 is TGCGCCAGCAGCCAGTACCCCCCGAGGCTATTACCCCAAGAGACCCAGTACTTC. This codes for CASSQYPPRLLPQETQYF.

As for this clone: A read error likely explains this, since a far larger clone differs by one base. The genes are TRBV2 and TRBJ1-4, with 7 bases aligning to TRBD1. Per the germline V gene, CDR1 is SNHLY and CDR2 is FYNNEI. This CDR3 has 14 amino acids. CDR3 sequence (DNA): TGTGCCAGCACCTGGAACAGGGGTAATGAAAGACTGTTTTTT. Amino acid sequence: CASTWNRGNERLFF.

Notes on this clone: This likely came from a read error, as a far larger clone is one base away. V is TRBV2 and J is TRBJ2-7; unclear D gene. The CDR3 consists of 13 residues. CDR1 and CDR2 (germline): SNHLY, FYNNEI. CDR3 DNA: TGTGCCAGCACTCAAGAGGCCTTCTACGAGCAGCACTTC. Translation: CASTQEAFYEQHF.

This chain joins TRBV25-1 and TRBJ2-2; maybe TRBD2 (5 bases). This CDR3 comprises 16 residues. Trimming stripped 0 bases from V and 0 bases from J, with 8 bases between. The germline CDR1 and CDR2 sequences are MGHDK and SYGVNS. CDR3 residues: CASSEYRRANTGELFF. In DNA, the CDR3 is TGTGCCAGCAGTGAATATAGGCGGGCGAACACCGGGGAGCTGTTTTTT.

The chain links TRBV30 to TRBJ2-1; TRBD2 matches at 12 bases. After removal of 5 bases from V and 4 bases from J, the junction contained 0 bases not matched to a gene. The CDR3 has 13 residues. CDR1 GTSNPN and CDR2 SVGIG come from the germline V gene (reference sequence). The CDR3: CAWLAGGYNEQFF. DNA of the CDR3: TGTGCCTGGCTAGCGGGAGGGTACAATGAGCAGTTCTTC.

There are many counts of this clone. The chain joins TRBV6-1 to TRBJ2-7; a weak D match, TRBD1 (6 bases). The CDR3 is 13 residues long. Trimming removed 6 bases from V and 3 bases from J, with 12 bases in between. CDR1 and CDR2 (germline): MNHNS, SASEGT. The CDR3 DNA reads as TGTGCCAGCAGAACTAAGGGGGTCTACGAGCAGTACTTC. Translated, it gives CASRTKGVYEQYF.

The sample holds one count of this clone. The same CDR3 is also encoded by other DNA sequences in this sample. The CDR3 loop is CASRRPDYGYTF. CDR3 coding DNA: TGTGCCAGCAGACGGCCGGACTATGGCTACACCTTC. This chain joins TRBV6-1 and TRBJ1-2, with D unclear. Trimming shortened V by 6 bases and J by 3 bases, and 8 bases separated the two germline ends. The V gene's germline CDR1 is MNHNS and CDR2 SASEGT. This CDR3 is 12 amino acids long.

The J gene is TRBJ2-4, the V gene TRBV7-8; 10 bases are shared with TRBD2. Trimming took 4 bases from V and 0 from J; bases not matched to a gene: 9. CDR3 length equals 18 residues. In germline, CDR1 is SGHVS, CDR2 FQNEAQ. The CDR3 protein is CASSSGLAEGLAKNIQYF. Here the CDR3 DNA reads TGTGCCAGCAGCTCCGGACTAGCGGAGGGTCTAGCCAAAAACATTCAGTACTTC. Full variable domain (rest looked up from reference TRBV7-8 and TRBJ2-4): GAGVSQSPRYKVAKRGQDVALRCDPISGHVSLFWYQQALGQGPEFLTYFQNEAQLDKSGLPSDRFFAERPEGSVSTLKIQRTQQEDSAVYLCASSSGLAEGLAKNIQYFGAGTRLSVL.